The 20 T cell receptor beta chains below all came from one sample that was sequenced in a study of identical twins. TCRdb itself ran the 5' RACE reads through MiXCR, one entry per CDR3 protein. The sample has 1.5 million to 2 million distinct CDR3 sequences, about 31% seen once. Material: cord blood. Receptors were obtained from a newborn girl in good health.

This sequence joins TRBV6-1 and TRBJ2-6; perhaps TRBD2 as D (5 bases). V lost 1 base and J lost 1, with 8 bases in between. Germline V CDR1 and CDR2: MNHNS, SASEGT. The CDR3 spans 16 residues. For the CDR3, the DNA is TGTGCCAGCAGTGAAGGCTCGGGATCTGGGGCCAACGTCCTGACTTTC. This codes for CASSEGSGSGANVLTF.

This clonotype occurred a few times. The chain recombines TRBV20-1 with TRBJ2-1; D gene unclear. Germline V lookup: CDR1 DFQATT, CDR2 SNEGSKA (reference sequence). The CDR3 consists of 14 residues. The V gene lost 0 bases and the J gene lost 3 bases, with 9 bases spanning the gap. CDR3 residues: CSARDLTGYNEQFF. In DNA, the CDR3 is TGCAGTGCTAGAGATCTAACTGGCTACAATGAGCAGTTCTTC.

The chain links TRBV6-1 to TRBJ2-7; 7 bases are shared with TRBD2. The germline V gene has CDR1 MNHNS and CDR2 SASEGT. The ends lost 7 bases at V and 7 bases at J; junction bases unmatched: 13. This CDR3 is built from 14 residues. CDR3 residues: CASTGGGPYNEQYF. The CDR3 DNA reads TGTGCCAGCACGGGCGGGGGACCCTACAATGAGCAGTACTTC.

The genes are TRBV7-2 and TRBJ2-4, with 8 bases lining up with TRBD2. The last part of the DNA fits TRBJ2-5 better; the J call may be wrong. Germline assignment: CDR1 SGHTA and CDR2 FQGNSA. The CDR3 totals 15 residues. CDR3 loop: CASSLVSLAGETQYF. The CDR3 DNA follows: TGTGCCAGCAGCTTAGTGTCGCTAGCGGGAGAGACCCAGTACTTC.

This chain uses TRBV12-3 or TRBV12-4 with TRBJ2-1, with D possibly being TRBD1 or TRBD2 (6 bases each). This CDR3 has 14 amino acids. V dropped 7 bases and J dropped 3 bases, with 13 bases sitting between them. As DNA, the CDR3 is TGTGCCAGCACCCCGGGGGCTAACTACAATGAGCAGTTCTTC. Translating it yields CASTPGANYNEQFF.

The chain links TRBV27 to TRBJ2-4, with D possibly TRBD2 on 5 matching bases. The CDR3 is 19 amino acids. In germline, CDR1 is MNHEY, CDR2 SMNVEV (reference sequence). The ends were cut back, 5 bases at V and 0 bases at J, with 23 bases in the middle. CDR3 sequence: CASSELQLASTLAKNIQYF. The CDR3 DNA reads as TGTGCCAGCAGTGAATTACAGTTAGCGTCAACCTTAGCCAAAAACATTCAGTACTTC.

There are many counts of this clonotype. The V call is TRBV27, the J call TRBJ2-3; 9 nucleotides agree with TRBD2. Unmatched junction bases numbered 11, after V lost 4 bases and J lost 3 bases. This CDR3 is built from 17 residues. Germline V gene data show CDR1 as MNHEY and CDR2 as SMNVEV (reference sequence). DNA for the CDR3: TGTGCCAGCAGTTCCCCCTTCCTAGCGGGGAGTACAGATACGCAGTATTTT. This encodes CASSSPFLAGSTDTQYF.

This clonotype was observed at least ten times. The chain uses TRBV4-2 and TRBJ2-7; D is unresolved. The germline V gene encodes CDR1 LGHNA and CDR2 YNFKEQ. Trimming stripped 0 bases from V and 0 bases from J, with 9 bases between. The CDR3 spans 15 residues. CDR3 loop: CASSQDPTSSYEQYF. CDR3 nucleotide sequence: TGTGCCAGCAGCCAAGATCCAACGAGCTCCTACGAGCAGTACTTC.

This clonotype was counted between two and nine times. The chain carries TRBV24-1 and TRBJ2-1, with 9 bases that match TRBD2. Per the germline V gene, CDR1 is KGHDR and CDR2 is SFDVKD. This CDR3 is 16 amino acids long. V gave up 4 bases and J gave up 3 bases; unmatched junction bases: 6. DNA for the CDR3: TGTGCCACCAGTGAGGCGACTAGCGGCATCTACAATGAGCAGTTCTTC. Amino acids: CATSEATSGIYNEQFF.

This chain uses TRBV11-3 with TRBJ2-3; D is undetermined. The germline V gene has CDR1 SGHNT and CDR2 YENEEA. There are 13 residues in the CDR3. The V end was cut by 1 base, the J end by 8 bases, with 10 bases between. CDR3 bases: TGTGCCAGCAGCTTAGTAGGCGGAAGTACGCAGTATTTT. It yields the protein CASSLVGGSTQYF.

The rearrangement uses TRBV29-1 and TRBJ2-1, with D uncertain. The V end lost 1 base, the J end lost 10 bases, and 14 bases lay between the germline ends. The CDR3 contains 13 residues. Germline V CDR1 and CDR2: SQVTM, ANQGSEA. The CDR3 region has the DNA TGCAGCGTTGAAGGAGGCAGCTCCTACGAGCAGTTCTTC. Amino acid sequence: CSVEGGSSYEQFF.

This clonotype has only a few counts. The V and J genes are TRBV3-1 and TRBJ2-1; D call uncertain. Germline-derived CDR1 and CDR2 are LGHDT and YNNKEL (reference sequence). There are 14 residues in the CDR3. V shed 6 bases and J shed 5 bases, with 14 bases lying between them. CDR3 sequence: CASRASRQDNEQFF. The CDR3 region has the DNA TGTGCCAGCAGGGCCTCTCGGCAGGACAATGAGCAGTTCTTC.

This chain links TRBV3-1 with TRBJ2-1; D is possibly TRBD2 (6 bases). Germline V gene data show CDR1 as LGHDT and CDR2 as YNNKEL (reference sequence). Trimming removed 6 bases from V and 4 bases from J, with 13 bases in between. The CDR3 consists of 14 residues. The CDR3 loop reads CASRSRTKYNEQFF. CDR3 coding DNA: TGTGCCAGCAGGTCGAGGACTAAATACAATGAGCAGTTCTTC.

This clonotype was seen a few times. V gene TRBV28 combines with J gene TRBJ1-2; tentatively, D is TRBD1 (5 bases). The CDR3 is 13 residues long. CDR1 is MDHEN and CDR2 is SYDVKM in the germline V gene. V was trimmed by 11 bases and J by 2 bases, leaving 15 bases between them. The DNA of the CDR3 is TGTGCCGTTGTGGCACAGGTAAACTATGGCTACACCTTC. It codes for CAVVAQVNYGYTF.

The chain carries TRBV29-1 and TRBJ2-5; TRBD2 agrees at 13 bases. The trim removed 3 bases at V and 11 bases at J, leaving 9 bases unmatched. CDR3 size: 14 residues. The germline V gene has CDR1 SQVTM and CDR2 ANQGSEA. CDR3 sequence reads: CSVDRTSGSDEQYF. The CDR3 DNA follows: TGCAGCGTTGACAGGACTAGCGGGAGTGATGAGCAGTACTTC.

CDR3 in amino acids: CASGPGRGSNQPQHF. The CDR3 DNA is TGTGCCAGCGGACCTGGCAGGGGCTCGAATCAGCCCCAGCATTTT. V and J are TRBV21-1 and TRBJ1-5; TRBD1 is the table's D call, not checked against the DNA. TRBV21-1 is a recognized pseudogene. This CDR3 contains 15 residues.

The chain couples TRBV4-2 to TRBJ2-7; 8 bases are a match to TRBD2. The CDR3 contains 18 residues. V lost 1 base and J lost 7; bases outside the gene matches: 18. Germline-derived CDR1 and CDR2 are LGHNA and YNFKEQ. The CDR3 is CASSQAGTSGLHDNEQYF. CDR3 bases: TGTGCCAGCAGCCAAGCAGGGACTAGTGGACTCCATGACAATGAGCAGTACTTC.

The chain joins TRBV20-1 to TRBJ2-7; D may be TRBD1 (6 bases). Germline values: CDR1 DFQATT, CDR2 SNEGSKA (reference sequence). The CDR3 runs 16 residues. Trimming stripped 0 bases from V and 7 bases from J, with 22 bases between. CDR3 sequence: CSARDQGQGPPNEQYF. The CDR3 DNA reads as TGCAGTGCTAGAGATCAGGGGCAAGGCCCACCCAATGAGCAGTACTTC.

This sequence joins TRBV20-1 and TRBJ2-1; no clear D gene. With 6 bases removed from V and 2 bases from J, the gap between germline ends came to 11 bases. The CDR3 has 13 amino acids. Germline V gene lookup returns CDR1 DFQATT and CDR2 SNEGSKA (reference sequence). This CDR3 is CSAIQPTYNEQFF. The CDR3 region has the DNA TGCAGTGCCATTCAACCCACCTACAATGAGCAGTTCTTC.

Only a few counts were recorded for this clonotype. V usage is TRBV3-1 and J usage is TRBJ1-2, with D possibly TRBD1 on 6 matching bases. V was clipped by 5 bases and J by 6 bases, with 13 bases between them. The CDR3 runs 13 residues. CDR1 and CDR2 (germline): LGHDT, YNNKEL (reference sequence). CDR3 sequence (DNA): TGTGCCAGCAGCAGACAGGAGGGGCATGGCTACACCTTC. It yields the protein CASSRQEGHGYTF.